This TCR beta chain derives from a study of OX40 agonist ivuxolimab in advanced cancers. The repertoire was sequenced with immunoSEQ multiplex PCR; TCRdb's copy has only in-frame clones and lacks some. The sample lists about 90,000 clones, more than 80% occurring once. CDR3 length: 17 amino acids. Trimming took off 1 base at V and 9 bases at J, with 22 bases between the two ends. CDR1 and CDR2 (germline): SGHNT, YENEEA. The receptor's source is an adult with an advanced solid tumor such as melanoma, head and neck, liver or kidney cancer. The specimen was CD4+ or CD8+ T cells sorted from blood, collected in a trial of the OX40 agonist ivuxolimab. The chain couples TRBV11-3 to TRBJ2-1, with D unresolved. The CDR3 sequence is CASSLGLRARRPGEQFF. For the CDR3, the DNA is TGTGCCAGCAGCTTAGGTCTTCGGGCTAGAAGACCTGGTGAGCAGTTCTTC.